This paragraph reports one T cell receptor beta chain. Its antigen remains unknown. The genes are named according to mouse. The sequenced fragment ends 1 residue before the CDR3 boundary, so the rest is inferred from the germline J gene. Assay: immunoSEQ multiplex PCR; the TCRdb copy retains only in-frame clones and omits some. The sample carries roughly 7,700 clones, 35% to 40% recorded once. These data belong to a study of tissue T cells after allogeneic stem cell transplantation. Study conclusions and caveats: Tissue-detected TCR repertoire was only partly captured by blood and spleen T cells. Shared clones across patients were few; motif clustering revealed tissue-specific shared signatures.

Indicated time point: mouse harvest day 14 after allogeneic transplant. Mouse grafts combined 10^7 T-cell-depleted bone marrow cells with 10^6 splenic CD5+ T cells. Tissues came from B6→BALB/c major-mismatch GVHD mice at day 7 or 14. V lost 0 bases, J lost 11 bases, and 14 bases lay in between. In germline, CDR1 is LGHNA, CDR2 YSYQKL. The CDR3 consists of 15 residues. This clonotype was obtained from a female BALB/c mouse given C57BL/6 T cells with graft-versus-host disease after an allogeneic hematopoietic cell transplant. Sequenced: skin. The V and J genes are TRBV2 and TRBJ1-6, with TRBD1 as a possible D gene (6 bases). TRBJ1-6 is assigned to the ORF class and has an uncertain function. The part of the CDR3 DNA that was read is TGTGCCAGCAGCCAAGATGACCAGGGGAGGACGCCCCTCTAC. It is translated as CASSQDDQGRTPLY. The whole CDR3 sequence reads CASSQDDQGRTPLYF.